The T cell receptor (beta chain) under discussion was sequenced for a study of OX40 agonist ivuxolimab in advanced cancers. Study-wide context: Patients received intravenous ivuxolimab every 2 weeks at 0.01 to 10 mg/kg.

Libraries were prepared by immunoSEQ multiplex PCR; TCRdb keeps only in-frame clonotypes and omits some of them. In the table there are about 100,000 clones, 75% to 95% of which are singletons. Collection of blood occurred at baseline, at cycle 4 day 1, and at cycle 7 day 1. The sequencing used CD4+ or CD8+ T cells sorted from blood, collected in a trial of the OX40 agonist ivuxolimab. The TCR sequence derives from an adult with an advanced solid tumor such as melanoma, head and neck, liver or kidney cancer.

The CDR3 DNA sequence: TGTGCCAGCAGCGGGGCGTCGTCTGGAAACACCATATATTTT. Translating gives CASSGASSGNTIYF. The chain combines TRBV9 with TRBJ1-3, with D uncertain. This CDR3 has 14 amino acids. Deletions cut 3 bases from V and 1 base from J, with 8 bases between. Germline V gives CDR1 SGDLS, CDR2 YYNGEE.